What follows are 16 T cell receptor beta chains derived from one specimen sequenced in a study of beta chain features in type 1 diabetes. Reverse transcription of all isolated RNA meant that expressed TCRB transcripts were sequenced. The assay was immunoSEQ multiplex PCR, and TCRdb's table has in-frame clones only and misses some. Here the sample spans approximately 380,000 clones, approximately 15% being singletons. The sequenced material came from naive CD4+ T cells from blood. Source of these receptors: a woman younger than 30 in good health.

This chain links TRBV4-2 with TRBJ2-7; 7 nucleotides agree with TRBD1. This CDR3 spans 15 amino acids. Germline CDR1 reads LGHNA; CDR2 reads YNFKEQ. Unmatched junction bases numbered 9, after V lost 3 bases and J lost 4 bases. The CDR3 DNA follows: TGTGCCAGCAGCCAGTTACCGGGACAGACATACGAGCAGTACTTC. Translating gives CASSQLPGQTYEQYF.

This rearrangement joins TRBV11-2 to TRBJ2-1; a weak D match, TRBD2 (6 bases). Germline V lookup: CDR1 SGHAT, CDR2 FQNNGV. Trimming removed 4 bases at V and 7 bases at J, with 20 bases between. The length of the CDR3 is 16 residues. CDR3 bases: TGTGCCAGCAGCTCACGACGGAGGGCCGTAGGGAATGAGCAGTTCTTC. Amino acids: CASSSRRRAVGNEQFF.

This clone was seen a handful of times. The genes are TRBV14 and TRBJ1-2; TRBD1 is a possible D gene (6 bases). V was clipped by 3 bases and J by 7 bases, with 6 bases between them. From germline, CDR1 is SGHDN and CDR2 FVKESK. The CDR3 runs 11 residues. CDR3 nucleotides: TGTGCCAGCAGCCACAGGGGTGGCTACACCTTC. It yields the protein CASSHRGGYTF.

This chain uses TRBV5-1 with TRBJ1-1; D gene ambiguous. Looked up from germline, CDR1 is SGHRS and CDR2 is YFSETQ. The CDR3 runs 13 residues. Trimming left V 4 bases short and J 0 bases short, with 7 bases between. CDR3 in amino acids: CASSAQLNTEAFF. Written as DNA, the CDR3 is TGCGCCAGCAGCGCCCAGTTGAACACTGAAGCTTTCTTT.

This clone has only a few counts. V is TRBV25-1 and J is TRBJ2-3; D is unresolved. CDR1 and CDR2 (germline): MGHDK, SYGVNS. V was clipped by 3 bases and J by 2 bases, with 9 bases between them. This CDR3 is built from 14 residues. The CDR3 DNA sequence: TGTGCCAGCAGTGAGTTAGCTTACACAGATACGCAGTATTTT. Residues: CASSELAYTDTQYF.

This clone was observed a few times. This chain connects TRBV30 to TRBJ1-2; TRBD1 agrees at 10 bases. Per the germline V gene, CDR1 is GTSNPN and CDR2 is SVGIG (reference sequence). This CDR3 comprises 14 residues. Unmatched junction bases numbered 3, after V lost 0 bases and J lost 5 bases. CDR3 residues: CAWSVMGQGYGYTF. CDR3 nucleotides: TGTGCCTGGAGTGTGATGGGACAGGGGTATGGCTACACCTTC.

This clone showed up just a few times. CDR3 bases: TGCGCCAGCAGCCAAAGCGGTAGCGGGAGCCCCTACAATGAGCAGTTCTTC. Translating it yields CASSQSGSGSPYNEQFF. V is TRBV4-1 and J is TRBJ2-1; 9 bases match TRBD2. The germline V gene has CDR1 MGHRA and CDR2 YSYEKL. V gave up 2 bases and J gave up 2 bases; unmatched junction bases: 7. The CDR3 has 17 amino acids.

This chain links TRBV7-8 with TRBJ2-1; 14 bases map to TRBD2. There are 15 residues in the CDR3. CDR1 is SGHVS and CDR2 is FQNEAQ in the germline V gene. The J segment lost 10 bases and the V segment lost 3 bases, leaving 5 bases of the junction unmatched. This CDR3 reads CASSFGLAGGGEQFF. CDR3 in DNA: TGTGCCAGCAGCTTCGGACTAGCGGGAGGAGGGGAGCAGTTCTTC. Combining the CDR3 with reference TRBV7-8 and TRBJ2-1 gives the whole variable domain GAGVSQSPRYKVAKRGQDVALRCDPISGHVSLFWYQQALGQGPEFLTYFQNEAQLDKSGLPSDRFFAERPEGSVSTLKIQRTQQEDSAVYLCASSFGLAGGGEQFFGPGTRLTVL.

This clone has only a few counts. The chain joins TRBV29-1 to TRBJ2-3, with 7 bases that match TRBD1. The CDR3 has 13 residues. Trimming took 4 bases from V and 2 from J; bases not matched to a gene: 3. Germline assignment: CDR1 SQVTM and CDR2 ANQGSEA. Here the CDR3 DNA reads TGCAGCGTTGGGGGACAGCACACAGATACGCAGTATTTT. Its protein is CSVGGQHTDTQYF.

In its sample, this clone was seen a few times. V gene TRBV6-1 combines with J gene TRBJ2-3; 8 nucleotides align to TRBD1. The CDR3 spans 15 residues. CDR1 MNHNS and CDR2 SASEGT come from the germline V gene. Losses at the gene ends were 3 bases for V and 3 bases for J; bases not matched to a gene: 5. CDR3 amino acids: CASSDRTGSTDTQYF. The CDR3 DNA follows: TGTGCCAGCAGTGATCGGACAGGGTCTACAGATACGCAGTATTTT.

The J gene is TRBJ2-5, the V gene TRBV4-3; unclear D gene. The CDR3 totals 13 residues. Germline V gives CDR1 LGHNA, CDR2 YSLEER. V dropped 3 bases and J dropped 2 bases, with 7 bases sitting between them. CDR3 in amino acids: CASSHGAQETQYF. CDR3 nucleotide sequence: TGCGCCAGCAGCCACGGAGCTCAAGAGACCCAGTACTTC.

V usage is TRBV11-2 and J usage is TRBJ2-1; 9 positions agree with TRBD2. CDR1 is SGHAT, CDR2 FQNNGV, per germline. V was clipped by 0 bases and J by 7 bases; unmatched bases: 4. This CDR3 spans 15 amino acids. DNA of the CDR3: TGTGCCAGCAGCTTAGAGCTAGCGGGACGTAATGAGCAGTTCTTC. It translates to CASSLELAGRNEQFF.

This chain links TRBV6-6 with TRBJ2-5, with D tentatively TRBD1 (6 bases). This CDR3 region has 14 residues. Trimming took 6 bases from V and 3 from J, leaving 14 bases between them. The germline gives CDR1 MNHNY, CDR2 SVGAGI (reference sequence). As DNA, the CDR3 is TGTGCCAGCAGGACCGGGACACGTGAAGAGACCCAGTACTTC. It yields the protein CASRTGTREETQYF.

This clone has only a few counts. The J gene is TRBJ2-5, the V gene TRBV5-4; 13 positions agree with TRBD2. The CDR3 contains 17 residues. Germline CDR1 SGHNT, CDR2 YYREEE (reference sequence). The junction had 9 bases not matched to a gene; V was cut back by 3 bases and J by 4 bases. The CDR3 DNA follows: TGTGCCAGCAGCTCGGGTGGACTAGCGGGAGTTACAGAGACCCAGTACTTC. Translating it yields CASSSGGLAGVTETQYF.

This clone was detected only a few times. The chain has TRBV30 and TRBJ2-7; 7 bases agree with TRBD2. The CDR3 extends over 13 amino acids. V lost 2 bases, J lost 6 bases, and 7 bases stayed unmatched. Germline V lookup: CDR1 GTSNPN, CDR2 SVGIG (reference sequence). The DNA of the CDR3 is TGTGCCTGGAGTTTCCGACTAGCCGCCGAGCAGTACTTC. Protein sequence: CAWSFRLAAEQYF.

CDR3 bases: TGTGCCAGCAGCTTGGGACGCCGGGGTTCCTACGAGCAGTACTTC. This encodes CASSLGRRGSYEQYF. The rearrangement joins TRBV5-6 to TRBJ2-7; tentatively, D is TRBD2 (5 bases). The V gene's germline CDR1 is SGHDT and CDR2 YYEEEE. V was cut by 0 bases and J by 1 base, with 11 bases left in between. This CDR3 contains 15 residues.